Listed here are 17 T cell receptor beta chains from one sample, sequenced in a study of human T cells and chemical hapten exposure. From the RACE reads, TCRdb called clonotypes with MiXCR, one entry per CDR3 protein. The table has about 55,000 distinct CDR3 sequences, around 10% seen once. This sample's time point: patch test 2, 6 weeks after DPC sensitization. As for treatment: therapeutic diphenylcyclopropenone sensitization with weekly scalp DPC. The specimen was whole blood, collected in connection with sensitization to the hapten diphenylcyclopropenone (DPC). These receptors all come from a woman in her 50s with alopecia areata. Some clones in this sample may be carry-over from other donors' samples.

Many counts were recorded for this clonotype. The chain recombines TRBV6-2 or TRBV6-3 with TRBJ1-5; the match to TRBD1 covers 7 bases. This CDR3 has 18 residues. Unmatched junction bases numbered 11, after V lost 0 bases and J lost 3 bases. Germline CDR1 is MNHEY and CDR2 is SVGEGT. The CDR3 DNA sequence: TGTGCCAGCAGTTACTCGAGACAGGGCGGCATTATCAATCAGCCCCAGCATTTT. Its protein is CASSYSRQGGIINQPQHF.

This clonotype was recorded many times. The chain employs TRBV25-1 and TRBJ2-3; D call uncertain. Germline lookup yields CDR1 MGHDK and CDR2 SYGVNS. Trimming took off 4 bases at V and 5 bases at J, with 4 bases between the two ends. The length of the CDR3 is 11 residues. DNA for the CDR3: TGTGCCAGCAGTGCGGGAGATACGCAGTATTTT. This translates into CASSAGDTQYF.

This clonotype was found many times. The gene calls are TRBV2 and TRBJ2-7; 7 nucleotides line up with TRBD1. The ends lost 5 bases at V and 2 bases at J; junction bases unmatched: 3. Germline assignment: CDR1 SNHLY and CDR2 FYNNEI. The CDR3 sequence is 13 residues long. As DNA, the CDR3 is TGTGCCAGCAGTCCAGGGGGTACCTACGAGCAGTACTTC. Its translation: CASSPGGTYEQYF.

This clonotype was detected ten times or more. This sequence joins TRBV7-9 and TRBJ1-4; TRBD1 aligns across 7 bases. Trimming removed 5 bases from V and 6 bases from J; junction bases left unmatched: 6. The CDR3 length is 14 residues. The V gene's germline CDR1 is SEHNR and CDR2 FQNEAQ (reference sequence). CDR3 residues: CASSRRQGYEKLFF. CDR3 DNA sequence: TGTGCCAGCAGCCGTCGACAGGGTTATGAAAAACTGTTTTTT.

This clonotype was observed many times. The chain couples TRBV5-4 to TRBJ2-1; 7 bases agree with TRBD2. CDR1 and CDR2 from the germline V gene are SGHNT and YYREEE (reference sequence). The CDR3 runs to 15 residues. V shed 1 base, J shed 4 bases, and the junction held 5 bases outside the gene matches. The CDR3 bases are TGTGCCAGCAGCTTGTCGTCTAGCGGTTACAATGAGCAGTTCTTC. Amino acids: CASSLSSSGYNEQFF.

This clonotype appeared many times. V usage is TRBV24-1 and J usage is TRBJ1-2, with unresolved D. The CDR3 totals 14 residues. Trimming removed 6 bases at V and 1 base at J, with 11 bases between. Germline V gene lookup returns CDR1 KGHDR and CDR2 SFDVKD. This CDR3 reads CATSKDHNNYGYTF. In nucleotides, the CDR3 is TGTGCCACCAGTAAAGACCACAATAACTATGGCTACACCTTC.

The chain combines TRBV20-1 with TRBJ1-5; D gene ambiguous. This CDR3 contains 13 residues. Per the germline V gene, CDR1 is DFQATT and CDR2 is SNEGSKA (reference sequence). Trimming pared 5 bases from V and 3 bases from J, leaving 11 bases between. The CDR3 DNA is TGCAGTGCTCATCCAACCCCCAATCAGCCCCAGCATTTT. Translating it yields CSAHPTPNQPQHF.

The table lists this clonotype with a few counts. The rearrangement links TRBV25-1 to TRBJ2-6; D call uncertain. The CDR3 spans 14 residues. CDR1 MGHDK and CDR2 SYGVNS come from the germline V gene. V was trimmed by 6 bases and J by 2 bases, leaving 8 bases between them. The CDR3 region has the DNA TGTGCCAGCAGGAAGGAAACTGGGGCCAACGTCCTGACTTTC. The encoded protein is CASRKETGANVLTF.

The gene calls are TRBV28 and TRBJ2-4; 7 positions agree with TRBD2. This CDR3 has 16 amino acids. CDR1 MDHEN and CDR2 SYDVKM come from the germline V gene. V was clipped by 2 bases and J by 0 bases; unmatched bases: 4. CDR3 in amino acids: CASSLSLAVAKNIQYF. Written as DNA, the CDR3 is TGTGCCAGCAGTTTAAGTCTAGCGGTAGCCAAAAACATTCAGTACTTC.

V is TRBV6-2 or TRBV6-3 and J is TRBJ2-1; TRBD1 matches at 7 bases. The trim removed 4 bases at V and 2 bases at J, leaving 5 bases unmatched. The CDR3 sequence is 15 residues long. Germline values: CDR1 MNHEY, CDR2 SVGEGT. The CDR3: CASSSTGVAYNEQFF. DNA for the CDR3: TGTGCCAGCAGTTCCACAGGGGTCGCCTACAATGAGCAGTTCTTC.

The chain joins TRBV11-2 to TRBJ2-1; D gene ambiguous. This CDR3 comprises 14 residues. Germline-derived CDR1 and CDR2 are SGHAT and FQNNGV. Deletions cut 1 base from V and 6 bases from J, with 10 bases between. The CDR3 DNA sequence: TGTGCCAGCAGCTTAGTTGGTCTGGCCAATGAGCAGTTCTTC. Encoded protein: CASSLVGLANEQFF.

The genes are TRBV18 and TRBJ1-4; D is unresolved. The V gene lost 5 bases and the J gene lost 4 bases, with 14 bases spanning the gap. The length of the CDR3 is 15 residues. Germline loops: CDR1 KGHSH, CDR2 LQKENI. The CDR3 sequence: CASSTSGMGNEKLFF. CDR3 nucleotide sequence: TGTGCCAGCTCAACAAGTGGCATGGGTAATGAAAAACTGTTTTTT.

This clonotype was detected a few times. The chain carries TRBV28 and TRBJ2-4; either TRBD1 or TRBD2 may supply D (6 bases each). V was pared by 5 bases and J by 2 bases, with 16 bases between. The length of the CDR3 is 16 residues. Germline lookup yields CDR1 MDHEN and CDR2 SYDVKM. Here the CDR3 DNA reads TGTGCCAGCAGTACGGGGGCAGGGCTGCCCAAAAACATTCAGTACTTC. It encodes CASSTGAGLPKNIQYF.

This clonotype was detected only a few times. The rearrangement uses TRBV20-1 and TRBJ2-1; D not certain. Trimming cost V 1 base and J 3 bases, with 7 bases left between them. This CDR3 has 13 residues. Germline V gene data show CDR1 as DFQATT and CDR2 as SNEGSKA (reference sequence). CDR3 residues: CSARGPRYNEQFF. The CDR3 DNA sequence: TGCAGTGCTAGAGGACCCCGCTACAATGAGCAGTTCTTC.

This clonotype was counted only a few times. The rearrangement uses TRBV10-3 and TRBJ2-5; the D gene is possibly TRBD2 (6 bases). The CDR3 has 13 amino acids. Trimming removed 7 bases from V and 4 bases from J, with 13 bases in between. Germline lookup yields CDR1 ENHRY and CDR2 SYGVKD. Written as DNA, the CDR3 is TGTGCCATCACTCGGGACTTAACAGAGACCCAGTACTTC. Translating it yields CAITRDLTETQYF.

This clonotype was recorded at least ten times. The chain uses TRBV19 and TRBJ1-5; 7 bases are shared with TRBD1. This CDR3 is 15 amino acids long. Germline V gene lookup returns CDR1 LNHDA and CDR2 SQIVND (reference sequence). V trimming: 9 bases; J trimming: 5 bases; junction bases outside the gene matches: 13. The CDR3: CASKTLTGPYQPQHF. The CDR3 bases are TGTGCCAGCAAAACTCTGACAGGGCCCTATCAGCCCCAGCATTTT.

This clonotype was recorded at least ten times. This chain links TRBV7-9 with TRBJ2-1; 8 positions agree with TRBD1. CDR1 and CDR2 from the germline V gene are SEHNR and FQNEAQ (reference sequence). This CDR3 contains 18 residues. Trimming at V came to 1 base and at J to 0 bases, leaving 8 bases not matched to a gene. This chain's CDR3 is CASSLGNRGTTSYNEQFF. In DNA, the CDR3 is TGTGCCAGCAGCTTAGGTAACAGGGGGACAACCTCCTACAATGAGCAGTTCTTC.